What follows are 3 T cell receptor beta chains derived from one specimen sequenced in a study of T cells in Graves' hyperthyroidism and ophthalmopathy. The source material, RNA transcripts, was used to amplify TCR beta CDR3 regions. First-round RT-PCR targeting the TCR CDR3 was performed with the HTBI primer set. TCRdb re-derived calls from the multiplex PCR reads in MiXCR, one entry per CDR3 protein. This sample carries around 600,000 distinct CDR3 sequences, over 12% of them seen once, and the ten largest clones take about 7%. Specimen: blood. The receptors were gathered from a woman aged 18-30 years with Graves' ophthalmopathy.

This clonotype was recorded many times. V is TRBV7-8 and J is TRBJ2-1, with TRBD2 matching 12 bases. Looked up from germline, CDR1 is SGHVS and CDR2 is FQNEAQ. CDR3 length equals 17 residues. With 5 bases clipped from V and 6 bases from J, the junction kept 11 bases outside the gene matches. The CDR3 DNA sequence: TGTGCCAGCAGCACGCTAGCGGGAGGGGGACCAATCAATGAGCAGTTCTTC. Its translation: CASSTLAGGGPINEQFF.

This clonotype was observed many times. V gene TRBV10-3 combines with J gene TRBJ1-1, with unresolved D. The V gene lost 4 bases and the J gene lost 0 bases, with 6 bases spanning the gap. Per germline, CDR1 ENHRY and CDR2 SYGVKD. This CDR3 has 13 amino acids. The CDR3 region has the DNA TGTGCCATCAGTGGTAGTGTGAACACTGAAGCTTTCTTT. It codes for CAISGSVNTEAFF.

This clonotype has a count of ten or more. V gene TRBV9 combines with J gene TRBJ2-7; TRBD2 aligns across 8 bases. The CDR3 loop spans 16 amino acids. V shed 0 bases, J shed 9 bases, and the junction held 14 bases outside the gene matches. Germline V gene sequence: CDR1 SGDLS, CDR2 YYNGEE. CDR3 DNA: TGTGCCAGCAGCGTAGATATCGGTGGGAGCGGGAGTAGGCAGTACTTC. Its translation is CASSVDIGGSGSRQYF.